The clone carrying this TCR beta chain was counted many times. Its antigen is unidentified. Patients with uncontrolled infections, other autoimmune diseases, pregnancy or lactation were excluded. Researchers amplified the TCR beta CDR3 regions from RNA transcripts. The HTBI primer set was used in a first-round RT-PCR of the TCR CDR3. MiXCR was run by TCRdb on the multiplex PCR reads, yielding one entry per CDR3 protein. The repertoire has around 400,000 distinct CDR3 sequences, 15% to 17% of them found once; the top ten carry about 27%. The data originate from a study of T cells in Graves' hyperthyroidism and ophthalmopathy. Background on the study: Pretreatment peripheral blood was obtained at initial diagnosis. Overall study findings and caveats: Blood shared most expanded thyroid clonotypes above 0.001. Progression to ophthalmopathy was predicted a median of 6.5 months early.

Germline CDR1 MNHEY, CDR2 SMNVEV (reference sequence). The length of the CDR3 is 15 residues. Trimming cost V 5 bases and J 3 bases; bases outside gene matches: 9. The source of this sequence is a woman aged 18-29 years with Graves' hyperthyroidism that later progressed to Graves' ophthalmopathy. Sequencing was carried out using blood. V usage is TRBV27 and J usage is TRBJ1-2, with 7 bases lining up with TRBD1. The CDR3 region is CASSPGDSSHYGYTF. The CDR3 DNA reads as TGTGCCAGCAGTCCGGGGGACAGCAGCCACTATGGCTACACCTTC.